The clone carrying this TCR beta chain was counted between two and nine times. Its antigen remains unknown. This entry is derived from a study of cytomegalovirus exposure and HLA in healthy donors. The PCR had 60 Vbeta and 13 Jbeta primers. Libraries were prepared by immunoSEQ multiplex PCR; TCRdb keeps only in-frame clonotypes and omits some of them. The sample carries some 200,000 clones, approximately 84% recorded once. Findings and limits, study-wide: As was reported, the classifier diagnosed cytomegalovirus status with high specificity and sensitivity.

Donors consisted of healthy bone marrow donors. This TCR came from a woman aged 45-65 years in good health and CMV-seropositive. Sequencing was carried out using PBMCs.

CDR3 nucleotides: TGTGCCAGCAGCTTAGACAGGGACCCTGAAGCTTTCTTT. Amino acids: CASSLDRDPEAFF. The chain uses TRBV5-4 and TRBJ1-1; 7 positions agree with TRBD1. This CDR3 has 13 residues. Per the germline V gene, CDR1 is SGHNT and CDR2 is YYREEE (reference sequence). V lost 2 bases, J lost 6 bases, and 4 bases stayed unmatched. Based on the CDR3 plus reference TRBV5-4 and TRBJ1-1, the full variable domain is ETGVTQSPTHLIKTRGQQVTLRCSSQSGHNTVSWYQQALGQGPQFIFQYYREEENGRGNFPPRFSGLQFPNYSSELNVNALELDDSALYLCASSLDRDPEAFFGQGTRLTVV.